The source of this TCR beta chain is a study of shared clonotypes between healthy human individuals. Only Caucasian adults living in Nashville, Tennessee served as donors. The CDR3 contains 14 residues. Germline CDR1 reads MGHDK; CDR2 reads SYGVNS. V was shortened by 2 bases and J by 2 bases, with 10 bases between the two germline ends. Data came from immunoSEQ multiplex PCR; TCRdb stores just in-frame clones and leaves some out. In the table there are about 1.5 million clones, 95% to 99% of which are singletons. Note on this clone: Its antigen remains unidentified.

Overall study findings and caveats: What naive subsets generally showed was a larger estimated richness than memory subsets showed. Against clonotypes common to all four donors, non-shared ones had lower generation probabilities. The small donor group covered limited genetic and exposure diversity.

The rearrangement uses TRBV25-1 and TRBJ2-7; D gene unclear. This TCR was sampled from a man aged 25 to 40 in good health. Sequenced: naive CD4+ T cells sorted from blood. Subset noted: CD45RA+ positively selected. CDR3 protein: CASSEIFVAYEQYF. The CDR3 nucleotides are TGTGCCAGCAGTGAAATCTTTGTTGCCTACGAGCAGTACTTC.